This T cell receptor (beta chain) appears in the sequencing data of a study of T cell responses to AZD1222 COVID-19 vaccine. The CDR3 spans 13 residues. V lost 7 bases and J lost 7; bases outside the gene matches: 6. Here immunoSEQ multiplex PCR was the method, and the copy in TCRdb shows in-frame clones only, minus some. The table includes over 100,000 clones, approximately 81% detected once. The chain has TRBV12-3 or TRBV12-4 and TRBJ2-1; 8 bases line up with TRBD2. The material was peripheral blood, obtained on day 0 of AZD1222 vaccination. This TCR was recovered from an adult in good health. The CDR3 nucleotides are TGTGCCAGCAAGGAGCGGGAGTGGAATGAGCAGTTCTTC. This codes for CASKEREWNEQFF.